Detailed here is one T cell receptor beta chain. The sample is drawn from a study of blood T cell repertoires in COVID-19. Clones were sequenced by immunoSEQ multiplex PCR, and TCRdb holds only the in-frame ones, with some missing. This repertoire shows about 350,000 clones, around nine tenths found once; its top ten account for more than 5.5%. Sequenced material: peripheral blood. The sequence derives from a woman between 65 and 79 years old with COVID-19, enrolled during active disease.

Here the CDR3 DNA reads TGTGCCAGCAGCCTCCGGACAGTCCGGGAGACCCAGTACTTC. Translation gives CASSLRTVRETQYF. The chain recombines TRBV7-9 with TRBJ2-5; weak D call: TRBD1 (6 bases). Germline V gene data show CDR1 as SEHNR and CDR2 as FQNEAQ (reference sequence). Trimming removed 5 bases from V and 5 bases from J, with 15 bases in between. The CDR3 is 14 residues long.